This TCR beta chain derives from a study of T cell repertoires in cytomegalovirus infection. Study-level information: Indications came from public TCR beta signatures; they pointed to CMV infection and to a matching HLA type. General study points: HLA-C-restricted CMV-specific TCR beta clonotypes prevailed in the ex vivo response.

Germline V CDR1 and CDR2: KGHSH, LQKENI. J gave up 5 bases and V 2 bases, and 17 bases lay outside the gene matches. There are 19 residues in the CDR3. A note on this clonotype: Antigen: not known.

One entry per CDR3 protein, called by TCRdb with MiXCR from the reads. Of 150,000 to 200,000 distinct CDR3 sequences in the sample, around 15% are singletons; the top ten hold more than 20%. The source is a human donor in good health (CMV status not recorded). Some clones in this sample may be carry-over from other donors' samples. Sequenced input: PBMCs. The chain is built from TRBV18 and TRBJ2-2; 7 nucleotides align to TRBD2. CDR3 DNA: TGTGCCAGCTCACCATTGGGCAGCGGGAACGACCGGCGGACCGGGGAGCTGTTTTTT. Protein: CASSPLGSGNDRRTGELFF. Filled out from reference TRBV18 and TRBJ2-2, the complete variable domain reads NAGVMQNPRHLVRRRGQEARLRCSPMKGHSHVYWYRQLPEEGLKFMVYLQKENIIDESGMPKERFSAEFPKEGPSILRIQQVVRGDSAAYFCASSPLGSGNDRRTGELFFGEGSRLTVL.